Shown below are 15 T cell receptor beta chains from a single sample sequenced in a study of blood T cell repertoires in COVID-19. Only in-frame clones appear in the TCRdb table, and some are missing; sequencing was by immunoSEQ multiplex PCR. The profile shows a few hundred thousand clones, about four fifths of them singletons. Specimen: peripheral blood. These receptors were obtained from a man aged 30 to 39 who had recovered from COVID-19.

The CDR3 nucleotides read TGTGCCAGCAGTAGCTCCGGGACTAGCTTTTCGGGTGAGCAGTTCTTC. Protein: CASSSSGTSFSGEQFF. J is TRBJ2-1 and V is TRBV6-6, with 9 bases aligning to TRBD2. The CDR3 contains 16 residues. With 5 bases clipped from V and 9 bases from J, the junction kept 14 bases outside the gene matches. Germline V lookup: CDR1 MNHNY, CDR2 SVGAGI (reference sequence).

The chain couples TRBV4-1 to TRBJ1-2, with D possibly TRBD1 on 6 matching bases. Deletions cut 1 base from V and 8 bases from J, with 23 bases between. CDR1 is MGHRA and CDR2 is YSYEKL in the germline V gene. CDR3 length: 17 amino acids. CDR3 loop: CASSQARPTYRARGYTF. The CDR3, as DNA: TGCGCCAGCAGCCAAGCTCGGCCGACGTACAGGGCGCGCGGCTACACCTTC.

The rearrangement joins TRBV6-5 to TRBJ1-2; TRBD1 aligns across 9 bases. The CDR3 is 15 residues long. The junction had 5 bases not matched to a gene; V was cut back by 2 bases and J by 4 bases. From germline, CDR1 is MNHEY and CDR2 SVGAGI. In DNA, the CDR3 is TGTGCCAGCAGTTACGGACAGGGGCTGGCCTATGGCTACACCTTC. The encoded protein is CASSYGQGLAYGYTF.

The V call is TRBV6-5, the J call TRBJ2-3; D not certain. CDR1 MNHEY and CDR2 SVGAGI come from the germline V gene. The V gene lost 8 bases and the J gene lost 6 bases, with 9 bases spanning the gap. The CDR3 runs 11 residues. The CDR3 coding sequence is TGTGCCAGCCTAGTGGGTGATACGCAGTATTTT. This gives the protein CASLVGDTQYF.

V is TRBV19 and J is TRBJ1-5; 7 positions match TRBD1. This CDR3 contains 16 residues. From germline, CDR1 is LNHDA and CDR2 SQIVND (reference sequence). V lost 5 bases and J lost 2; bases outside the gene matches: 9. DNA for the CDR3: TGTGCCAGTAGTCTGCAGGGACAGCATGGCAATCAGCCCCAGCATTTT. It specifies CASSLQGQHGNQPQHF.

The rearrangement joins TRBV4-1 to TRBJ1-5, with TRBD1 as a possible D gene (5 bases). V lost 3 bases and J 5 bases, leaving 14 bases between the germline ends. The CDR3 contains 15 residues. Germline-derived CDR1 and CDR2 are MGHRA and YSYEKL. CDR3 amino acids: CASSHPDSQYQPQHF. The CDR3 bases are TGCGCCAGCAGCCATCCCGACAGCCAATATCAGCCCCAGCATTTT.

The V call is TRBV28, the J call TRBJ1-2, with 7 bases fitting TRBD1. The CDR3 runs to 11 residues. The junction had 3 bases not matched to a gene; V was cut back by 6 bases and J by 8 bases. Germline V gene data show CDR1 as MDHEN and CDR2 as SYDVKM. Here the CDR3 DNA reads TGTGCCAGCAGCTACAGGGGCGGCTACACCTTC. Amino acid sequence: CASSYRGGYTF.

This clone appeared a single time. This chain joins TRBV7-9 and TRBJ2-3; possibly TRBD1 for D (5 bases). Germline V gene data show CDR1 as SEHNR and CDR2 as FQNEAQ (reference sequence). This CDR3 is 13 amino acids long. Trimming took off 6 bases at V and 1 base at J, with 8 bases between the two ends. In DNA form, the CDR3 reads TGTGCCAGCAGTCAACAGGGCACAGATACGCAGTATTTT. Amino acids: CASSQQGTDTQYF.

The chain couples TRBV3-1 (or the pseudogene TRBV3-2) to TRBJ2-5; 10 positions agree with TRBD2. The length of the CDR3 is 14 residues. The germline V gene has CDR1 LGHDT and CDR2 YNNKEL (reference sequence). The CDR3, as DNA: TGTGCTTCACAGCGGGGGGGATTTGAGGAGACCCAGTACTTC. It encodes CASQRGGFEETQYF.

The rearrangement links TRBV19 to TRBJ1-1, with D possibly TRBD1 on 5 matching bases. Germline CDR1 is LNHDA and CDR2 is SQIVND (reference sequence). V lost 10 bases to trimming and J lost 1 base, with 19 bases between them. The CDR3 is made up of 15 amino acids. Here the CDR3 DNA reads TGTGCCACCGTCCCGTGGGGGAGGCGGAACACTGAAGCTTTCTTT. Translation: CATVPWGRRNTEAFF.

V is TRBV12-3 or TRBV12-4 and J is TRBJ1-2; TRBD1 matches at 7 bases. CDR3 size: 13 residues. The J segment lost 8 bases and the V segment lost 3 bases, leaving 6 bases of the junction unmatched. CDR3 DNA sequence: TGTGCCAGCAGTTTGAGGACAGGCGGAGGCTACACCTTC. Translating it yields CASSLRTGGGYTF.

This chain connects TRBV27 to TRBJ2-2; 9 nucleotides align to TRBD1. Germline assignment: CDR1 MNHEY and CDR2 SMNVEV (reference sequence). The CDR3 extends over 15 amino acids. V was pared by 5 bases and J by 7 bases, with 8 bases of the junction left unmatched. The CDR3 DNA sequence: TGTGCCAGCAGTCTGGGACAGGGACGTCTCGGGGAGCTGTTTTTT. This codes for CASSLGQGRLGELFF.

CDR3 residues: CSVGDRGRGTEAFF. The CDR3 region has the DNA TGCAGCGTGGGGGACAGGGGGCGCGGCACTGAAGCTTTCTTT. The V gene is TRBV29-1, the J gene TRBJ1-1, with 12 bases aligning to TRBD1. V trimming: 6 bases; J trimming: 4 bases; junction bases outside the gene matches: 6. Germline assignment: CDR1 SQVTM and CDR2 ANQGSEA. The CDR3 is 14 residues long.

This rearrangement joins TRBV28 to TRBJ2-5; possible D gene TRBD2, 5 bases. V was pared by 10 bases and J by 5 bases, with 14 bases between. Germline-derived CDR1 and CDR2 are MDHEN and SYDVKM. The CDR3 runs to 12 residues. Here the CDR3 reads CATTDWMETQYF. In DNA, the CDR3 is TGTGCCACCACGGACTGGATGGAGACCCAGTACTTC.

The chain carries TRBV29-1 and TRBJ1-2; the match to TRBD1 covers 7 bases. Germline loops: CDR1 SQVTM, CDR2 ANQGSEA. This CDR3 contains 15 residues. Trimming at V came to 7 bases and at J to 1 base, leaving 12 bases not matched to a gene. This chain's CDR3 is CSAVLQGNGNYGYTF. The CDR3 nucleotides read TGCAGCGCCGTCCTACAGGGGAATGGTAACTATGGCTACACCTTC.